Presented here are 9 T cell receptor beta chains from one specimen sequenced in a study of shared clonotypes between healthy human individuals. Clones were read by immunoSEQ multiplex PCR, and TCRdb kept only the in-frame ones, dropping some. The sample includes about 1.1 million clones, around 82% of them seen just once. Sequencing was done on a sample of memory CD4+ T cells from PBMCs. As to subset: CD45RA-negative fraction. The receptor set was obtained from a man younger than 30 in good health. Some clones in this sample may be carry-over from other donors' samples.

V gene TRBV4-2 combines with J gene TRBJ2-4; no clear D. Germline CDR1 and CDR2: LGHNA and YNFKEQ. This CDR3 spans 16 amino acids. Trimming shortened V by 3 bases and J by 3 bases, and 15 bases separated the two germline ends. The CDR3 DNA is TGTGCCAGCAGCCAGGCATTAAGCGTTGACAAAAACATTCAGTACTTC. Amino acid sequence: CASSQALSVDKNIQYF.

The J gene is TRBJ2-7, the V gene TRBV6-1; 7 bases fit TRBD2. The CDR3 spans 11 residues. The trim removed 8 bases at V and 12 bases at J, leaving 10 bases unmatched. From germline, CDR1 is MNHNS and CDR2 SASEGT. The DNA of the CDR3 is TGTGCCAGCGGGAGGGGTGCCGGGGGGTACTTC. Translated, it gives CASGRGAGGYF.

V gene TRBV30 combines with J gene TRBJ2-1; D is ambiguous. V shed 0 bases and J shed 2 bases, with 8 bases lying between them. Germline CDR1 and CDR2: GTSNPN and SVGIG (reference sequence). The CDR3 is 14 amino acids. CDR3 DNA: TGTGCCTGGAGTGTACGGAGAGCCTACAATGAGCAGTTCTTC. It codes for CAWSVRRAYNEQFF.

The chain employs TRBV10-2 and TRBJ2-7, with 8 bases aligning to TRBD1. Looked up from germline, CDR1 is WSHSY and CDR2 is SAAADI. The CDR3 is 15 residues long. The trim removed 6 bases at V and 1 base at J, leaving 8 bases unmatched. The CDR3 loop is CASRGVDRVSYEQYF. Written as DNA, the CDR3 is TGCGCCAGCAGGGGGGTGGACAGGGTATCCTACGAGCAGTACTTC.

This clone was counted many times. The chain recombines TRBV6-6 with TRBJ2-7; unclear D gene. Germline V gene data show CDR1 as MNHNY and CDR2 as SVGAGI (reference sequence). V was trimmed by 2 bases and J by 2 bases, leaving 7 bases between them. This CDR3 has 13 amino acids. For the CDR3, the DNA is TGTGCCAGCAGTTACGGCAAGCCCTACGAGCAGTACTTC. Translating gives CASSYGKPYEQYF.

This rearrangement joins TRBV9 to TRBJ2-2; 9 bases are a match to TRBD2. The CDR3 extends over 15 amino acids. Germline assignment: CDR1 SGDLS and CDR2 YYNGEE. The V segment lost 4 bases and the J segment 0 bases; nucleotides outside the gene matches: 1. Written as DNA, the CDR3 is TGTGCCAGCAGCCGACTAGCGGCGAACACCGGGGAGCTGTTTTTT. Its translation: CASSRLAANTGELFF.

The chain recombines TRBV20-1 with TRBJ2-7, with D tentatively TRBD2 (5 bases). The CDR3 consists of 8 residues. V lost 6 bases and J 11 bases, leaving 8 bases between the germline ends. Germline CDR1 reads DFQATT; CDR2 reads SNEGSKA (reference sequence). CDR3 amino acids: CSALGEYF. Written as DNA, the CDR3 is TGCAGTGCGCTCGGGGAGTACTTC.

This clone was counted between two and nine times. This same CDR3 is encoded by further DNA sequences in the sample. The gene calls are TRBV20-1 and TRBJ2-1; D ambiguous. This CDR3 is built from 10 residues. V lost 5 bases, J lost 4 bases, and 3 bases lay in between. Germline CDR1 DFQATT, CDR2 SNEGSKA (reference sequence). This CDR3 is CSALYNEQFF. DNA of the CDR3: TGCAGTGCTCTTTACAATGAGCAGTTCTTC.

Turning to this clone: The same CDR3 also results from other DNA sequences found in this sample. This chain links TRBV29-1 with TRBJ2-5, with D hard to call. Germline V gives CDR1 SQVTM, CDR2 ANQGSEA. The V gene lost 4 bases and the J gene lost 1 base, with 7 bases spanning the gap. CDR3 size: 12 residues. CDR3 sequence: CSVVGVQETQYF. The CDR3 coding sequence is TGCAGCGTTGTGGGTGTCCAAGAGACCCAGTACTTC.